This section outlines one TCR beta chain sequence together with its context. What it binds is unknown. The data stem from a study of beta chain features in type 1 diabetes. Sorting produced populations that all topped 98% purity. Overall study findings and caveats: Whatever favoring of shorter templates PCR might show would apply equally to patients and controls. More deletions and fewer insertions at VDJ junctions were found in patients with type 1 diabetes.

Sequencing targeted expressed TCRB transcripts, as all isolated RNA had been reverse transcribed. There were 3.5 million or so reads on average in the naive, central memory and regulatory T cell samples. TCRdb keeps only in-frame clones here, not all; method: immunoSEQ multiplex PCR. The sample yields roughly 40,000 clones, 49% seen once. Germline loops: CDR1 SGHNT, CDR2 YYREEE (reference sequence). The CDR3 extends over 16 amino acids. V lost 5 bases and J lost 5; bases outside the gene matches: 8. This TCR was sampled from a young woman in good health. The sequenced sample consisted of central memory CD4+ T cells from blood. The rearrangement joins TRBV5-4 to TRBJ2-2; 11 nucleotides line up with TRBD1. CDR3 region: CASRLSGTGGTGELFF. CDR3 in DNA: TGTGCCAGCAGGTTGTCAGGGACAGGGGGGACCGGGGAGCTGTTTTTT.